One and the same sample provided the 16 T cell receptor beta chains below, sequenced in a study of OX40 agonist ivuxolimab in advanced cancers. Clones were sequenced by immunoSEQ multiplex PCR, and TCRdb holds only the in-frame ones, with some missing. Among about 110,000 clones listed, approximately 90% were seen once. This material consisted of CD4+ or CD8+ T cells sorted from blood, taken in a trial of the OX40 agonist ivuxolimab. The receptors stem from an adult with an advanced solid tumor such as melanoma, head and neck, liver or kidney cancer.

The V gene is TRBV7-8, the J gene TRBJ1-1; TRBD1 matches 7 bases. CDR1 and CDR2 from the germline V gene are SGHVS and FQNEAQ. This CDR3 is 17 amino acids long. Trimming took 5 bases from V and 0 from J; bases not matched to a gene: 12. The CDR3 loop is CASSNTLTGTVNTEAFF. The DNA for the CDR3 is TGTGCCAGCAGCAATACCCTGACCGGGACAGTGAACACTGAAGCTTTCTTT.

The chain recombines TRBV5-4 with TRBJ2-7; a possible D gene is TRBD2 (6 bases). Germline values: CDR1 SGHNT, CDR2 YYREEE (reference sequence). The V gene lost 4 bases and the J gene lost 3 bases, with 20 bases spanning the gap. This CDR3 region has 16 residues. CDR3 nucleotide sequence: TGTGCCAGCAGCCCCCCAGGCGGGGCGGGCTACTACGAGCAGTACTTC. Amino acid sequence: CASSPPGGAGYYEQYF.

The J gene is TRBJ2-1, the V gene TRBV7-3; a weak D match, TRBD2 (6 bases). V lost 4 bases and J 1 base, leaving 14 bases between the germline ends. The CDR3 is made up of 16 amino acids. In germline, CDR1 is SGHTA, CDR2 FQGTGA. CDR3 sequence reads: CASSWGRGLSYNEQFF. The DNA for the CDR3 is TGTGCCAGCAGCTGGGGAAGGGGACTTTCCTACAATGAGCAGTTCTTC.

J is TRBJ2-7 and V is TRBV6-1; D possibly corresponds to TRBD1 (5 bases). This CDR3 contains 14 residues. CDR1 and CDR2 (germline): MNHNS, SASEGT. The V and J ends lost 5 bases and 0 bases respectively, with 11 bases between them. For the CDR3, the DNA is TGTGCCAGCAGTACATCCAGGGACTCCTACGAGCAGTACTTC. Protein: CASSTSRDSYEQYF.

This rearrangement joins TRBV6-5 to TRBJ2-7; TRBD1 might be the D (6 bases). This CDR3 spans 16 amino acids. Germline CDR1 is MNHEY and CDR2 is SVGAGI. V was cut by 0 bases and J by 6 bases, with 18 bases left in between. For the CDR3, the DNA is TGTGCCAGCAGTTACTCGAAGGTCAGGGGAAGTGGCGAGCAGTACTTC. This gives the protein CASSYSKVRGSGEQYF.

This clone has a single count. The CDR3 nucleotides are TGTGCCAGCAGCGGCCAAGGGAACACAGATACGCAGTATTTT. It yields the protein CASSGQGNTDTQYF. The rearrangement links TRBV9 to TRBJ2-3, with D uncertain. V was shortened by 3 bases and J by 2 bases, with 10 bases between the two germline ends. This CDR3 is built from 14 residues. The germline V gene has CDR1 SGDLS and CDR2 YYNGEE.

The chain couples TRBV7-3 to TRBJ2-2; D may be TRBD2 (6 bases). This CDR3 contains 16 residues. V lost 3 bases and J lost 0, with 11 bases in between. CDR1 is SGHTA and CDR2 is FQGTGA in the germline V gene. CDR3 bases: TGTGCCAGCAGCTTTCGCGGGGCCGCGAACACCGGGGAGCTGTTTTTT. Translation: CASSFRGAANTGELFF.

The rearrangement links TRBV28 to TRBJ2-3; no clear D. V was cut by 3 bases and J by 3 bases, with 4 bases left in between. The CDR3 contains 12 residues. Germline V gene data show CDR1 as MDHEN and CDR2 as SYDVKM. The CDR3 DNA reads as TGTGCCAGCAGTTTGGGGACAGATACGCAGTATTTT. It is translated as CASSLGTDTQYF.

This CDR3 reads CASKALNQVEQYF. Written as DNA, the CDR3 is TGTGCCAGCAAGGCCTTGAACCAAGTCGAGCAGTACTTC. The chain links TRBV28 to TRBJ2-7; D call uncertain. The V end was cut by 7 bases, the J end by 6 bases, with 16 bases between. Germline assignment: CDR1 MDHEN and CDR2 SYDVKM. The CDR3 runs to 13 residues.

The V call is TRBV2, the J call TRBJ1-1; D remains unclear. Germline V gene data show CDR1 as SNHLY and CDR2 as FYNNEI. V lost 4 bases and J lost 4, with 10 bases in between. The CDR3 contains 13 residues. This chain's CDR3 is CASSGEVSTEAFF. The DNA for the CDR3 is TGTGCCAGCAGTGGAGAGGTAAGCACTGAAGCTTTCTTT.

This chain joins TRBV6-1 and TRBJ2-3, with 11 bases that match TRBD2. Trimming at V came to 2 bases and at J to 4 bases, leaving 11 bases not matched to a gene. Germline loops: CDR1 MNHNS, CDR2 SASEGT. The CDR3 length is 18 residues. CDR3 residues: CASSEMGSGRAWADTQYF. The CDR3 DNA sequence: TGTGCCAGCAGTGAAATGGGTAGCGGGAGGGCCTGGGCAGATACGCAGTATTTT.

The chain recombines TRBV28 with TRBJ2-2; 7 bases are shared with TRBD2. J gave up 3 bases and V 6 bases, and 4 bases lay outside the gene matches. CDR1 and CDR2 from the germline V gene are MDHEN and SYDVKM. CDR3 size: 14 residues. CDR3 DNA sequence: TGTGCCAGCAGCAAAGGACTAGACACCGGGGAGCTGTTTTTT. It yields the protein CASSKGLDTGELFF. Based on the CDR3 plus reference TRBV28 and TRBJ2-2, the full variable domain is DVKVTQSSRYLVKRTGEKVFLECVQDMDHENMFWYRQDPGLGLRLIYFSYDVKMKEKGDIPEGYSVSREKKERFSLILESASTNQTSMYLCASSKGLDTGELFFGEGSRLTVL.

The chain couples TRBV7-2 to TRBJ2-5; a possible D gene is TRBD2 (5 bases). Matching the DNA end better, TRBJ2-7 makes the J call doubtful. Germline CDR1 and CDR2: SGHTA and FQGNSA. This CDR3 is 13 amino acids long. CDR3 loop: CASSLTRTYEQYF. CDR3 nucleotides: TGTGCCAGCAGCCTAACTAGAACCTACGAGCAGTACTTC.

The CDR3: CASSTGVYEQYF. The CDR3 region has the DNA TGTGCCAGCAGTACAGGGGTTTACGAGCAGTACTTC. This rearrangement joins TRBV6-6 to TRBJ2-7; 7 bases agree with TRBD1. V was pared by 5 bases and J by 4 bases, with 2 bases of the junction left unmatched. CDR3 length equals 12 residues. Germline V gene data show CDR1 as MNHNY and CDR2 as SVGAGI (reference sequence).

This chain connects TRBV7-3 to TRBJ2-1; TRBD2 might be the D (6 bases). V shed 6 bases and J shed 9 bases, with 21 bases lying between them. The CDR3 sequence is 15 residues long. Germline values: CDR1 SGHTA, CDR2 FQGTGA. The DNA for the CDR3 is TGTGCCAGCAGGGACGGACTATCCACCGGGAGTGAGCAGTTCTTC. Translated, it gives CASRDGLSTGSEQFF. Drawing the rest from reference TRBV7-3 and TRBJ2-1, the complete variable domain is GAGVSQTPSNKVTEKGKYVELRCDPISGHTALYWYRQSLGQGPEFLIYFQGTGAADDSGLPNDRFFAVRPEGSVSTLKIQRTERGDSAVYLCASRDGLSTGSEQFFGPGTRLTVL.

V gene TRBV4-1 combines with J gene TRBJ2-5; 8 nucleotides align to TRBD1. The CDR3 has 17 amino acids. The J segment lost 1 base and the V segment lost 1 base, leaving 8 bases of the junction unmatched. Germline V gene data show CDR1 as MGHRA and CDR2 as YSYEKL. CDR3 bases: TGCGCCAGCAGCCAAGCCAGGGGGCGACAACTCCAAGAGACCCAGTACTTC. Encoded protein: CASSQARGRQLQETQYF.